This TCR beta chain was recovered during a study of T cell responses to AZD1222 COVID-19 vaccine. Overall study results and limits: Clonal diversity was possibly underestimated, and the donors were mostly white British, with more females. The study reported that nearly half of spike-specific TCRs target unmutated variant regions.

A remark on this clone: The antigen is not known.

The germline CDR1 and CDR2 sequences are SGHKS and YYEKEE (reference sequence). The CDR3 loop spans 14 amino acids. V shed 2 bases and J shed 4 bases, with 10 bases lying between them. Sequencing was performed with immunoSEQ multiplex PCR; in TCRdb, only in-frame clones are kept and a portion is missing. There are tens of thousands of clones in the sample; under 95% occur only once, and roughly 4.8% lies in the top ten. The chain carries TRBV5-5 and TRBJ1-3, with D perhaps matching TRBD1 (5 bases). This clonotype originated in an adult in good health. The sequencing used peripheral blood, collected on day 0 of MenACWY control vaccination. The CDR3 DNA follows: TGTGCCAGCAGCTTCGGTCAGGGAGGAAACACCATATATTTT. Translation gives CASSFGQGGNTIYF.